This TCR beta chain was observed in a study of cytomegalovirus exposure and HLA in healthy donors. Vbeta (60) and Jbeta (13) primers were used in the PCR. Clones were read by immunoSEQ multiplex PCR, and TCRdb kept only the in-frame ones, dropping some. The data hold 160,000 or so clones, with roughly 79% observed a single time. This CDR3 contains 15 residues. J was trimmed by 1 base and V by 10 bases; bases with no gene match: 13. Germline CDR1 is LNHDA and CDR2 is SQIVND (reference sequence). The chain carries TRBV19 and TRBJ2-7; 7 nucleotides align to TRBD2. The sample comprised PBMCs. The receptor's source is a man aged 25-40 years in good health and CMV-seronegative. The CDR3 nucleotides are TGTGCCACCCAAGGCAGGCAGGGAGGGTCCTACGAGCAGTACTTC. This translates into CATQGRQGGSYEQYF. Drawing the rest from reference TRBV19 and TRBJ2-7, the complete variable domain is DGGITQSPKYLFRKEGQNVTLSCEQNLNHDAMYWYRQDPGQGLRLIYYSQIVNDFQKGDIAEGYSVSREKKESFPLTVTSAQKNPTAFYLCATQGRQGGSYEQYFGPGTRLTVT.